This TCR beta chain was identified during a study of T cells in localized non-small cell lung cancer. From germline, CDR1 is SGDLS and CDR2 YYNGEE. CDR3 length: 14 amino acids. Trimming stripped 0 bases from V and 2 bases from J, with 5 bases between. Generated by immunoSEQ multiplex PCR, the TCRdb table keeps only in-frame clones and is missing some. Seen here are 2,000 to 2,500 clones, roughly two fifths observed once, and the top ten hold roughly 10%. Study-wide findings and caveats: Uninvolved adjacent lung showed the highest T cell clonality, exceeding tumor. Detection in adjacent lung was observed for a median 57 of the top 100 tumor clones.

In its sample, this clone is large. Its antigen is currently unknown. The source was lung tumor tissue, collected before any cancer treatment. The receptor was isolated from a male donor aged 60 or older with stage II squamous cell lung carcinoma. The chain has TRBV9 and TRBJ2-2; D unresolved. CDR3 residues: CASSVDLNTGELFF. The CDR3 region has the DNA TGTGCCAGCAGCGTAGATCTAAACACCGGGGAGCTGTTTTTT.